The 21 T cell receptor beta chains below come from one sample, sequenced in a study of cytomegalovirus exposure and HLA in healthy donors. PCR used 60 Vbeta primers and 13 Jbeta primers. The method was immunoSEQ multiplex PCR; TCRdb's version includes in-frame clones alone and lacks a portion of them. This table holds around 150,000 clones, over 60% found once. Input material: PBMCs. Source of these receptors: a man over 45 in good health and CMV-seropositive.

This clone was counted once. This chain uses TRBV5-1 with TRBJ1-4; D ambiguous. Germline values: CDR1 SGHRS, CDR2 YFSETQ. This CDR3 region has 13 residues. V lost 0 bases and J 5 bases, leaving 5 bases between the germline ends. The CDR3 DNA is TGCGCCAGCAGCTTGGGGCTCAATGAAAAACTGTTTTTT. Translated: CASSLGLNEKLFF.

This clone has just one count. The chain is built from TRBV6-5 and TRBJ1-1, with D perhaps matching TRBD1 (5 bases). The V gene lost 5 bases and the J gene lost 0 bases, with 13 bases spanning the gap. The germline CDR1 and CDR2 sequences are MNHEY and SVGAGI. This CDR3 contains 15 residues. CDR3 bases: TGTGCCAGCAGTACAAACAGGAGAATGAACACTGAAGCTTTCTTT. This translates into CASSTNRRMNTEAFF.

The chain carries TRBV29-1 and TRBJ2-7; 11 bases are shared with TRBD1. The junction had 4 bases not matched to a gene; V was cut back by 2 bases and J by 7 bases. This CDR3 has 13 residues. Germline V lookup: CDR1 SQVTM, CDR2 ANQGSEA. The CDR3 spells CSVERDRGDEQYF. In DNA, the CDR3 is TGCAGCGTTGAACGGGACAGGGGGGATGAGCAGTACTTC.

The chain links TRBV6-4 to TRBJ2-3; 8 bases map to TRBD2. V lost 4 bases, J lost 2 bases, and 8 bases stayed unmatched. The CDR3 totals 16 residues. Germline V CDR1 and CDR2: MRHNA, SNTAGT. For the CDR3, the DNA is TGTGCCAGCAGTGGCGGGGTAGCGGGGAACACAGATACGCAGTATTTT. It is translated as CASSGGVAGNTDTQYF.

The chain's CDR3 is CAWNRQGAGNEKLFF. CDR3 sequence (DNA): TGTGCCTGGAACAGACAGGGGGCGGGTAATGAAAAACTGTTTTTT. The chain is built from TRBV30 and TRBJ1-4, with 10 bases aligning to TRBD1. V was clipped by 4 bases and J by 4 bases; unmatched bases: 6. CDR1 is GTSNPN, CDR2 SVGIG, per germline (reference sequence). This CDR3 contains 15 residues.

The CDR3 sequence is CASRQGGLDTQYF. DNA of the CDR3: TGTGCCAGCCGACAGGGCGGGCTGGATACGCAGTATTTT. The chain is built from TRBV7-9 and TRBJ2-3, with 7 positions matching TRBD1. The CDR3 consists of 13 residues. The germline V gene has CDR1 SEHNR and CDR2 FQNEAQ (reference sequence). The V gene end was trimmed by 8 bases and the J gene end by 6 bases; junction bases not matched to a gene: 8.

The genes are TRBV4-2 and TRBJ1-6, with TRBD1 as a possible D gene (5 bases). Trimming pared 3 bases from V and 11 bases from J, leaving 14 bases between. Per the germline V gene, CDR1 is LGHNA and CDR2 is YNFKEQ. This CDR3 is built from 14 residues. The CDR3 region is CASSQGDSWTPLHF. The CDR3 nucleotides are TGTGCCAGCAGCCAGGGTGACAGTTGGACACCCCTCCACTTT.

The chain combines TRBV6-5 with TRBJ1-2; possible D gene TRBD1, 5 bases. Germline CDR1 reads MNHEY; CDR2 reads SVGAGI. Trimming cost V 4 bases and J 7 bases, with 19 bases left between them. The CDR3 length is 15 residues. The CDR3 here is CASSSTTAGLAGYTF. In nucleotides, the CDR3 is TGTGCCAGCAGTTCCACGACCGCGGGACTTGCTGGCTACACCTTC.

The V gene is TRBV25-1, the J gene TRBJ2-5; TRBD1 aligns across 12 bases. The CDR3 has 16 amino acids. J was trimmed by 4 bases and V by 1 base; bases with no gene match: 4. Per germline, CDR1 MGHDK and CDR2 SYGVNS. As DNA, the CDR3 is TGTGCCAGCAGTGAATTTGGGACAGGGGGCAGAGAGACCCAGTACTTC. Translating it yields CASSEFGTGGRETQYF.

This sequence joins TRBV6-5 and TRBJ2-2, with D perhaps matching TRBD1 (6 bases). Per germline, CDR1 MNHEY and CDR2 SVGAGI. The CDR3 consists of 14 residues. Trimming removed 7 bases from V and 6 bases from J, with 15 bases in between. The CDR3 protein is CASNRAGAPGELFF. The CDR3 nucleotides read TGTGCCAGCAATAGGGCAGGGGCGCCCGGGGAGCTGTTTTTT.

This clone was seen a handful of times. The chain uses TRBV28 and TRBJ2-7; D might be TRBD1 (6 bases). This CDR3 spans 14 amino acids. The V end lost 3 bases, the J end lost 2 bases, and 11 bases lay between the germline ends. Germline V lookup: CDR1 MDHEN, CDR2 SYDVKM. In DNA form, the CDR3 reads TGTGCCAGCAGTTTTCTGGGACAAACCTACGAGCAGTACTTC. This codes for CASSFLGQTYEQYF.

J is TRBJ2-7 and V is TRBV23-1; D unclear. TRBV23-1 is an ORF; its function is uncertain. The CDR3 length is 9 residues. Trimming left V 8 bases short and J 7 bases short, with 6 bases between. The CDR3 is CASYREQYV. The CDR3 DNA reads TGCGCCAGCTACCGGGAGCAGTACGTC.

This chain uses TRBV2 with TRBJ2-1; TRBD2 aligns across 10 bases. The CDR3 totals 15 residues. CDR1 SNHLY and CDR2 FYNNEI come from the germline V gene. The V and J ends lost 5 bases and 2 bases, in that order; junction bases with no gene match: 3. CDR3 bases: TGTGCCAGCAGTTCCAGCGGGGGGGCCTACAATGAGCAGTTCTTC. Encoded protein: CASSSSGGAYNEQFF.

This clone was recorded once. This chain uses TRBV6-5 with TRBJ1-5, with D perhaps TRBD1 (6 bases). This CDR3 has 15 residues. Per the germline V gene, CDR1 is MNHEY and CDR2 is SVGAGI. The V end lost 4 bases, the J end lost 3 bases, and 13 bases lay between the germline ends. CDR3 residues: CASSSDRGPNQPQHF. The CDR3 bases are TGTGCCAGCAGTTCGGACAGAGGCCCCAATCAGCCCCAGCATTTT.

Note on this clone: An end of the junction differs from the germline gene, which may be a read error. The V call is TRBV29-1, the J call TRBJ2-7, with a weak D call TRBD1 (6 bases). This CDR3 has 13 residues. Germline V lookup: CDR1 SQVTM, CDR2 ANQGSEA. The CDR3 is CSVEEDRAYEQYF. The CDR3 coding sequence is TGCAGCGTGGAAGAGGACAGAGCCTACGAGCAGTACTTC.

Note on this clone: The same CDR3 also results from other DNA sequences found in this sample. The chain combines TRBV27 with TRBJ1-5; D gene ambiguous. The V gene's germline CDR1 is MNHEY and CDR2 SMNVEV (reference sequence). Trimming removed 2 bases at V and 0 bases at J, with 23 bases between. This CDR3 contains 20 residues. CDR3 sequence (DNA): TGTGCCAGCAGTTTACCGACGGGAATGGTTGAACTCTATAGCAATCAGCCCCAGCATTTT. Translated, it gives CASSLPTGMVELYSNQPQHF.

This clone was counted a few times. The chain joins TRBV6-6 to TRBJ2-2; D not resolved. The germline gives CDR1 MNHNY, CDR2 SVGAGI (reference sequence). V was cut by 4 bases and J by 5 bases, with 2 bases left in between. This CDR3 contains 11 residues. Here the CDR3 DNA reads TGTGCCAGCAGTTCTACCGGGGAGCTGTTTTTT. Protein: CASSSTGELFF.

The chain couples TRBV19 to TRBJ1-5; TRBD1 matches 10 bases. This CDR3 is 16 amino acids long. V gave up 5 bases and J gave up 0 bases; unmatched junction bases: 4. Germline CDR1 and CDR2: LNHDA and SQIVND (reference sequence). CDR3 amino acids: CASSGRDRGSNQPQHF. CDR3 bases: TGTGCCAGTAGTGGGCGGGACAGGGGTAGCAATCAGCCCCAGCATTTT.

The chain couples TRBV18 to TRBJ2-2; TRBD2 aligns across 8 bases. CDR1 KGHSH and CDR2 LQKENI come from the germline V gene. The CDR3 is 16 residues long. Trimming at V came to 2 bases and at J to 3 bases, leaving 5 bases not matched to a gene. CDR3 nucleotide sequence: TGTGCCAGCTCACCAGGACTAGCTCGATACACCGGGGAGCTGTTTTTT. This sequence encodes CASSPGLARYTGELFF.

The gene calls are TRBV6-1 and TRBJ1-4; weak D call: TRBD1 (5 bases). CDR1 and CDR2 from the germline V gene are MNHNS and SASEGT. V dropped 3 bases and J dropped 8 bases, with 13 bases sitting between them. This CDR3 contains 14 residues. CDR3 residues: CASSDDSTREKLFF. DNA for the CDR3: TGTGCCAGCAGTGATGACAGTACCCGGGAAAAACTGTTTTTT.

This clone showed up just a few times. The chain has TRBV18 and TRBJ1-6; the match to TRBD1 covers 7 bases. From germline, CDR1 is KGHSH and CDR2 LQKENI. The CDR3 consists of 15 residues. The V gene end was trimmed by 1 base and the J gene end by 10 bases; junction bases not matched to a gene: 7. As DNA, the CDR3 is TGTGCCAGCTCACCACGACAGGGAGGTTACTCACCCCTCCACTTT. Its protein is CASSPRQGGYSPLHF.